These 27 T cell receptor beta chains share one sample of origin, sequenced in a study of Ad26.COV2.S vaccination and SARS-CoV-2 variants. Treatment described: about 20 received Ad26.COV2.S at low or high dose, single or two shots; 5 received placebo; per-sample allocation not given. Specimens were obtained on day 63 following the first vaccine or placebo injection. Produced via immunoSEQ multiplex PCR; TCRdb's table is partial and in-frame only. This sample carries hundreds of thousands of clones, roughly nine tenths of them seen once, and the ten largest clones take just over 2.5%. The sequencing used peripheral blood, collected in a trial of Ad26.COV2.S vaccine versus placebo. All receptors come from a person between 18 and 65 years old who received the Ad26.COV2.S COVID-19 vaccine or a placebo.

The chain employs TRBV28 and TRBJ1-2; TRBD1 matches 9 bases. CDR1 and CDR2 from the germline V gene are MDHEN and SYDVKM. V trimming: 3 bases; J trimming: 5 bases; junction bases outside the gene matches: 10. CDR3 size: 16 residues. The CDR3 is CASSFGGQGFGYGYTF. DNA of the CDR3: TGTGCCAGCAGTTTTGGGGGACAGGGTTTTGGGTATGGCTACACCTTC.

The CDR3 coding sequence is TGTGCCAGCAGCTCCCCGGGGAGCGGCTACACCTTC. Its translation is CASSSPGSGYTF. The chain uses TRBV5-5 and TRBJ1-2, with D hard to call. The germline V gene encodes CDR1 SGHKS and CDR2 YYEKEE (reference sequence). The CDR3 spans 12 residues. The ends were cut back, 3 bases at V and 8 bases at J, with 11 bases in the middle.

The chain couples TRBV15 to TRBJ2-7; TRBD2 is a possible D gene (5 bases). Germline CDR1 reads LNHNV; CDR2 reads YYDKDF (reference sequence). This CDR3 has 15 residues. The V and J ends lost 1 base and 6 bases respectively, with 16 bases between them. The CDR3 protein is CATSRVSASGGEQYV. The CDR3 bases are TGTGCCACCAGCAGAGTTTCGGCGTCCGGAGGCGAGCAGTACGTC.

The J gene is TRBJ1-1, the V gene TRBV11-2, with no clear D. The V gene's germline CDR1 is SGHAT and CDR2 FQNNGV. V was pared by 5 bases and J by 6 bases, with 16 bases between. The CDR3 has 14 residues. CDR3 nucleotide sequence: TGTGCCAGCAGCGGACCCCCCCAGAGGGCTGAAGCTTTCTTT. It specifies CASSGPPQRAEAFF. The full variable domain, with the rest looked up from reference TRBV11-2 and TRBJ1-1, is EAGVAQSPRYKIIEKRQSVAFWCNPISGHATLYWYQQILGQGPKLLIQFQNNGVVDDSQLPKDRFSAERLKGVDSTLKIQPAKLEDSAVYLCASSGPPQRAEAFFGQGTRLTVV.

This rearrangement joins TRBV6-5 to TRBJ1-3, with D unclear. This CDR3 has 15 residues. Germline V gives CDR1 MNHEY, CDR2 SVGAGI. Trimming cost V 0 bases and J 0 bases, with 6 bases left between them. For the CDR3, the DNA is TGTGCCAGCAGTTACTCACATCTCTCTGGAAACACCATATATTTT. Protein sequence: CASSYSHLSGNTIYF.

The gene calls are TRBV15 and TRBJ2-5; D might be TRBD1 (5 bases). The V gene lost 1 base and the J gene lost 0 bases, with 6 bases spanning the gap. The CDR3 contains 14 residues. The germline CDR1 and CDR2 sequences are LNHNV and YYDKDF (reference sequence). As DNA, the CDR3 is TGTGCCACCAGCAGAGGGGGCGACCAAGAGACCCAGTACTTC. This codes for CATSRGGDQETQYF.

The rearrangement joins TRBV7-8 to TRBJ1-1, with a weak D call TRBD1 (5 bases). V was trimmed by 1 base and J by 11 bases, leaving 14 bases between them. Looked up from germline, CDR1 is SGHVS and CDR2 is FQNEAQ. The CDR3 length is 13 residues. The CDR3 is CASSLGQMRTAFF. CDR3 in DNA: TGTGCCAGCAGCTTAGGACAGATGAGAACGGCTTTCTTT.

This chain links TRBV6-5 with TRBJ1-4, with D unclear. Per the germline V gene, CDR1 is MNHEY and CDR2 is SVGAGI. V dropped 6 bases and J dropped 7 bases, with 15 bases sitting between them. The CDR3 covers 14 residues. DNA of the CDR3: TGTGCCAGCAGGCGGACCGCCCCAATTGAAAAACTGTTTTTT. Translation: CASRRTAPIEKLFF.

This chain uses TRBV7-2 with TRBJ2-1, with 11 bases identical to TRBD2. The CDR3 consists of 15 residues. The V gene end was trimmed by 1 base and the J gene end by 6 bases; junction bases not matched to a gene: 2. The germline V gene has CDR1 SGHTA and CDR2 FQGNSA. This CDR3 reads CASSLVTSGANEQFF. In DNA, the CDR3 is TGTGCCAGCAGCTTAGTGACTAGCGGGGCCAATGAGCAGTTCTTC.

The gene calls are TRBV7-2 and TRBJ1-2; a weak D match, TRBD1 (5 bases). The CDR3 is 14 residues long. Trimming pared 5 bases from V and 4 bases from J, leaving 14 bases between. Per germline, CDR1 SGHTA and CDR2 FQGNSA. The CDR3, as DNA: TGTGCCAGCAGCGCAAGACAGATTTTCTATGGCTACACCTTC. It codes for CASSARQIFYGYTF.

The chain employs TRBV11-2 and TRBJ1-1; D gene unclear. Trimming left V 2 bases short and J 7 bases short, with 5 bases between. CDR3 size: 11 residues. Germline loops: CDR1 SGHAT, CDR2 FQNNGV. CDR3 protein: CASSLNFEAFF. The CDR3 DNA reads TGTGCCAGCAGCTTAAACTTTGAAGCTTTCTTT. Supplemented by reference TRBV11-2 and TRBJ1-1, the full variable domain reads EAGVAQSPRYKIIEKRQSVAFWCNPISGHATLYWYQQILGQGPKLLIQFQNNGVVDDSQLPKDRFSAERLKGVDSTLKIQPAKLEDSAVYLCASSLNFEAFFGQGTRLTVV.

This clone was counted a single time. The chain carries TRBV2 and TRBJ1-1; 12 nucleotides align to TRBD1. Germline V gene lookup returns CDR1 SNHLY and CDR2 FYNNEI. This CDR3 is built from 16 residues. After removal of 6 bases from V and 6 bases from J, the junction contained 11 bases not matched to a gene. CDR3 DNA sequence: TGTGCCAGCAGGGCGGGACAGGGGGCGCAATGGTCTGAAGCTTTCTTT. It codes for CASRAGQGAQWSEAFF.

With respect to this clone: Additional DNA sequences in this sample encode the identical CDR3. The chain has TRBV7-9 and TRBJ2-5, with 9 bases aligning to TRBD2. The length of the CDR3 is 13 residues. Looked up from germline, CDR1 is SEHNR and CDR2 is FQNEAQ (reference sequence). V lost 2 bases and J lost 5; bases outside the gene matches: 0. CDR3 protein: CASSLLAGETQYF. CDR3 nucleotides: TGTGCCAGCAGCTTACTAGCGGGGGAGACCCAGTACTTC.

In this sample, this clone turned up a few times. The chain carries TRBV7-9 and TRBJ1-1; D remains ambiguous. V gave up 3 bases and J gave up 4 bases, with 9 bases separating them. Germline CDR1 is SEHNR and CDR2 is FQNEAQ (reference sequence). The CDR3 runs to 13 residues. The CDR3 bases are TGTGCCAGCAGCTTTTGGGCAGGCACTGAAGCTTTCTTT. Its protein is CASSFWAGTEAFF.

The V gene is TRBV19, the J gene TRBJ2-1; D possibly uses TRBD1 or TRBD2 (5 bases each). The CDR3 has 15 amino acids. V dropped 7 bases and J dropped 4 bases, with 17 bases sitting between them. CDR1 and CDR2 from the germline V gene are LNHDA and SQIVND (reference sequence). The CDR3 sequence is CASTPQGPTYNEQFF. DNA for the CDR3: TGTGCCAGTACTCCCCAGGGACCGACGTACAATGAGCAGTTCTTC.

Here the CDR3 DNA reads TGTGCCAGCTCACCAGGGACACCCGGCGTGAACACTGAAGCTTTCTTT. This sequence encodes CASSPGTPGVNTEAFF. The chain employs TRBV18 and TRBJ1-1; D perhaps matches TRBD1 (6 bases). This CDR3 spans 16 amino acids. CDR1 KGHSH and CDR2 LQKENI come from the germline V gene. V lost 2 bases and J 0 bases, leaving 13 bases between the germline ends.

V is TRBV6-4 and J is TRBJ2-7; no reliable D call. The V end lost 2 bases, the J end lost 4 bases, and 15 bases lay between the germline ends. CDR1 MRHNA and CDR2 SNTAGT come from the germline V gene. This CDR3 spans 15 amino acids. CDR3 coding DNA: TGTGCCAGCAGTGACCCGGAGCGTAGCCTGTACGAGCAGTACGTC. Amino acids: CASSDPERSLYEQYV.

The genes are TRBV7-2 and TRBJ1-4; D call uncertain. Germline CDR1 and CDR2: SGHTA and FQGNSA. The V end lost 2 bases, the J end lost 4 bases, and 11 bases lay between the germline ends. The CDR3 covers 15 residues. CDR3: CASSLSPAINEKLFF. The CDR3 region has the DNA TGTGCCAGCAGCTTATCGCCAGCTATTAATGAAAAACTGTTTTTT.

The rearrangement joins TRBV10-3 to TRBJ1-2, with TRBD1 matching 11 bases. Germline CDR1 reads ENHRY; CDR2 reads SYGVKD. The CDR3 is 13 residues long. V dropped 5 bases and J dropped 12; count of bases not matched to a gene: 8. CDR3 nucleotides: TGTGCCATCAGTTCCCGGGACAGGGGGACCAACACCTTC. It encodes CAISSRDRGTNTF.

The chain employs TRBV7-2 and TRBJ2-7, with D hard to call. V lost 1 base, J lost 5 bases, and 9 bases lay in between. This CDR3 comprises 13 residues. The V gene's germline CDR1 is SGHTA and CDR2 FQGNSA. DNA of the CDR3: TGTGCCAGCAGCTTAGTTTGGCACAACGAGCAGTACTTC. This codes for CASSLVWHNEQYF.

V gene TRBV7-8 combines with J gene TRBJ1-4; possible D gene TRBD1, 6 bases. Germline CDR1 reads SGHVS; CDR2 reads FQNEAQ. V was trimmed by 5 bases and J by 11 bases, leaving 24 bases between them. The CDR3 loop spans 16 amino acids. The CDR3 bases are TGTGCCAGCAGCCGTATACCCGGGACACCGACTGAGAAACTGTTTTTT. Encoded protein: CASSRIPGTPTEKLFF.

CDR3 loop: CASSYSETGKGSYEQYV. DNA of the CDR3: TGTGCCAGCAGTTACTCGGAGACAGGGAAAGGTTCCTACGAGCAGTACGTC. The chain couples TRBV6-2 or TRBV6-3 to TRBJ2-7; 7 positions match TRBD1. The V gene end was trimmed by 0 bases and the J gene end by 1 base; junction bases not matched to a gene: 9. Per the germline V gene, CDR1 is MNHEY and CDR2 is SVGEGT. The CDR3 runs to 17 residues.

This clone was detected a few times. In DNA, the CDR3 is TGTGCCAGCAGCTTCGGGACAGAGTTGGCAGATACGCAGTATTTT. Translation gives CASSFGTELADTQYF. The V call is TRBV7-2, the J call TRBJ2-3; 7 nucleotides agree with TRBD1. Per the germline V gene, CDR1 is SGHTA and CDR2 is FQGNSA. This CDR3 has 15 residues. Trimming removed 3 bases from V and 4 bases from J; junction bases left unmatched: 7.

This clone was seen a few times. This chain links TRBV5-1 with TRBJ2-7; TRBD1 agrees at 9 bases. The J segment lost 3 bases and the V segment lost 0 bases, leaving 10 bases of the junction unmatched. Germline-derived CDR1 and CDR2 are SGHRS and YFSETQ. CDR3 size: 17 residues. CDR3 loop: CASSLGTFRDRDYEQYF. The CDR3 coding sequence is TGCGCCAGCAGCTTGGGGACTTTCCGGGACAGGGACTACGAGCAGTACTTC. Full variable domain (outside the CDR3, taken from reference TRBV5-1 and TRBJ2-7): KAGVTQTPRYLIKTRGQQVTLSCSPISGHRSVSWYQQTPGQGLQFLFEYFSETQRNKGNFPGRFSGRQFSNSRSEMNVSTLELGDSALYLCASSLGTFRDRDYEQYFGPGTRLTVT.

The chain recombines TRBV29-1 with TRBJ2-2, with 11 bases aligning to TRBD1. This CDR3 has 15 residues. V dropped 8 bases and J dropped 6; count of bases not matched to a gene: 11. The germline V gene encodes CDR1 SQVTM and CDR2 ANQGSEA. This chain's CDR3 is CSCYAGTGGPGELFF. The CDR3 nucleotides read TGCAGCTGCTACGCCGGGACAGGGGGTCCCGGGGAGCTGTTTTTT.

In its sample, this clone was seen once. J is TRBJ2-2 and V is TRBV9, with D maybe TRBD1 (6 bases). V lost 0 bases and J 5 bases, leaving 17 bases between the germline ends. The CDR3 contains 17 residues. From germline, CDR1 is SGDLS and CDR2 YYNGEE. CDR3 in amino acids: CASSVATGRGGTGELFF. Written as DNA, the CDR3 is TGTGCCAGCAGCGTAGCTACAGGGAGAGGGGGTACCGGGGAGCTGTTTTTT.

This sequence joins TRBV10-3 and TRBJ1-4; no firm D call. Germline CDR1 reads ENHRY; CDR2 reads SYGVKD. The ends were cut back, 3 bases at V and 1 base at J, with 3 bases in the middle. The CDR3 is 13 amino acids. The CDR3 sequence is CAISDGTNEKLFF. Written as DNA, the CDR3 is TGTGCCATCAGTGACGGAACTAATGAAAAACTGTTTTTT.